This note documents a single TCR beta chain sequence. This clonotype was detected only a few times. The specificity of this receptor is unknown. Base qualities are not at hand, and no much larger clone is one base apart. This record belongs to a study of T-cell reconstitution after alpha-beta-depleted transplantation in children (dated by TCRdb to the mid-2010s). About the full investigation: Using TCR repertoire profiling, the study followed T-cell immune reconstitution in a quantitative way in children after TCRalphabeta/CD19-depleted allogeneic hematopoietic cell transplantation.

Library preparation was by PCR. TCRdb shows the sequencer as Illumina HiSeq 2500. TCR library preparation used molecular barcoding, with unique molecular identifiers applied to normalize quantification of the TCRbeta repertoire. The public sequencing data were trimmed at Q25 with fastp and processed into clonotypes with MiXCR by TCRdb, which kept only in-frame beta chains. When rows share a CDR3 protein, they turn into one entry using the most common DNA and genes. A total of 600,000 to 700,000 distinct CDR3 sequences appear in this sample, roughly 15% of them only once. The ten biggest clones cover 1.1% of the sample. Here the sequenced sample was PBMCs from the stem cell graft donor, taken from the stem cell graft. The receptor was isolated from a human donor who donated a stem cell graft to a child with acute myeloid leukemia.

The sequence in DNA is TGTGCCAGCAGTTACTCGAGGACAGGGGGCCACTACAATGAGCAGTTCTTC. The encoded protein is CASSYSRTGGHYNEQFF. This sequence uses TRBV6-5 and TRBJ2-1, with 11 bases matching TRBD1. V trim: 0 bases; J trim: 3 bases; unmatched bases: 4. The CDR3 runs 17 amino acids, cysteine and phenylalanine included. Of all the DNA, just the CDR3 is kept, 51 bases in frame from base 1. From a lookup of the germline V gene, CDR1 and CDR2 are MNHEY and SVGAGI.